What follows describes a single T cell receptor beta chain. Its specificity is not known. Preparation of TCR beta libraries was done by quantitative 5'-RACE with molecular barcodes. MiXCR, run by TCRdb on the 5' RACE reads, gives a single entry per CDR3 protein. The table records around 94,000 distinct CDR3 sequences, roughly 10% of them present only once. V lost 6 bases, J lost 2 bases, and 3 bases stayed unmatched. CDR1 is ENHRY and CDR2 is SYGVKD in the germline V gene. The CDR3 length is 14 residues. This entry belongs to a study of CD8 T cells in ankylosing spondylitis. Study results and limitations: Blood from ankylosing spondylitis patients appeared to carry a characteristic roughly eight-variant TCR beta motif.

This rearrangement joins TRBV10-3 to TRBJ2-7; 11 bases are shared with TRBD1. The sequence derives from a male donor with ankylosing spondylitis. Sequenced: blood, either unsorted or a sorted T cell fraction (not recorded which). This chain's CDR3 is CAISPGQGAYEQYF. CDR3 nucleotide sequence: TGTGCCATCAGCCCGGGACAGGGGGCCTACGAGCAGTACTTC.